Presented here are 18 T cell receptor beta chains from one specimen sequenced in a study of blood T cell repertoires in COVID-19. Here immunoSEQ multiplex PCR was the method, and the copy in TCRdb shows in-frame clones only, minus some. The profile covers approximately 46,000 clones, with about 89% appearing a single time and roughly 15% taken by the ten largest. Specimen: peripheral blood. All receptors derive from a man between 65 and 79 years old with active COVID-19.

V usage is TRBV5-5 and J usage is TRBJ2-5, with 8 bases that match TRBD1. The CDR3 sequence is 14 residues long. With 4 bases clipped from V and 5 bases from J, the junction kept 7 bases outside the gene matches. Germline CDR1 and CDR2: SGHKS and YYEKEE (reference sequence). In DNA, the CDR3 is TGTGCCAGCAGCGGACTGACAGGGGAGGAGACCCAGTACTTC. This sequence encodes CASSGLTGEETQYF.

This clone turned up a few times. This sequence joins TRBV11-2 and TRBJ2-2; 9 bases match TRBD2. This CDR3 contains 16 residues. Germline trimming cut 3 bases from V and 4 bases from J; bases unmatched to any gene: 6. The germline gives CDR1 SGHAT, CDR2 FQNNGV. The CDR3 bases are TGTGCCAGCAGCTTGGGGACTAGCCTTCTCACCGGGGAGCTGTTTTTT. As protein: CASSLGTSLLTGELFF.

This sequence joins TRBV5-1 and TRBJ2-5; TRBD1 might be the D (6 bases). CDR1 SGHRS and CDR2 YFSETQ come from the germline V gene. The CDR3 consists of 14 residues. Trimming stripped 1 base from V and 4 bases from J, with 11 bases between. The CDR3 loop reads CASSLNAGAETQYF. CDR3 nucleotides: TGCGCCAGCAGCTTGAACGCAGGGGCAGAGACCCAGTACTTC.

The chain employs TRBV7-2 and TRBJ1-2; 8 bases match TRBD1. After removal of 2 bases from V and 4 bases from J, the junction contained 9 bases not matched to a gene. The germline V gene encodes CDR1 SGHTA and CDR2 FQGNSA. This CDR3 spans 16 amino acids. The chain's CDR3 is CASSLHATGDAYGYTF. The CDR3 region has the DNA TGTGCCAGCAGCTTACATGCGACAGGGGATGCCTATGGCTACACCTTC.

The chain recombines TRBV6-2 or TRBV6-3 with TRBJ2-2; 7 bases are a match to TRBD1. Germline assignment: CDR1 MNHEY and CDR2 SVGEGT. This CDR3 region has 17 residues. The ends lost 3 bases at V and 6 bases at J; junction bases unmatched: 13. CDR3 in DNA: TGTGCCAGCAGTTATTTCACCATTCGACAGGGCGCCGGGGAGCTGTTTTTT. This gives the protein CASSYFTIRQGAGELFF.

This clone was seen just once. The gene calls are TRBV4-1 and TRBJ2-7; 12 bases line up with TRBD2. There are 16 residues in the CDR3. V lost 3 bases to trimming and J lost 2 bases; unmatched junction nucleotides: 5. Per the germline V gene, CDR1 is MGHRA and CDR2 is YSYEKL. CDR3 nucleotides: TGCGCCAGCAGCCAGGCTACTAGCGGGGGGCCCTACGAGCAGTACTTC. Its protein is CASSQATSGGPYEQYF.

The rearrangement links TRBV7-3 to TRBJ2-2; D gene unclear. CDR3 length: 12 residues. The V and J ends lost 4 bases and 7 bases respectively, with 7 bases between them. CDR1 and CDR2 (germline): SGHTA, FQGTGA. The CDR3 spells CASSSPFGELFF. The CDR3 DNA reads TGTGCCAGCAGCTCCCCCTTCGGGGAGCTGTTTTTT. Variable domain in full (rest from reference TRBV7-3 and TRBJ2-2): GAGVSQTPSNKVTEKGKYVELRCDPISGHTALYWYRQSLGQGPEFLIYFQGTGAADDSGLPNDRFFAVRPEGSVSTLKIQRTERGDSAVYLCASSSPFGELFFGEGSRLTVL.

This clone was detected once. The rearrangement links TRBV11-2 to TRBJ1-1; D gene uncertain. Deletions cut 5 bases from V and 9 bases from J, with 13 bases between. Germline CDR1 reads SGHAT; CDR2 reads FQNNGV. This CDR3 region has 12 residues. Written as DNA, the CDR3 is TGTGCCAGCAGCCTTAGCACCCCACAAGCTTTCTTT. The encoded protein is CASSLSTPQAFF.

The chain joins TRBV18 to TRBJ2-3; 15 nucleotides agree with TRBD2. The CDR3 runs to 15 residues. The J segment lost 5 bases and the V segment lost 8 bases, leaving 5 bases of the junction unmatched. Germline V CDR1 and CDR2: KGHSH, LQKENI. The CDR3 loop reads CASRTSGGALDTQYF. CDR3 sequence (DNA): TGTGCCAGCAGGACTAGCGGGGGGGCCTTAGATACGCAGTATTTT.

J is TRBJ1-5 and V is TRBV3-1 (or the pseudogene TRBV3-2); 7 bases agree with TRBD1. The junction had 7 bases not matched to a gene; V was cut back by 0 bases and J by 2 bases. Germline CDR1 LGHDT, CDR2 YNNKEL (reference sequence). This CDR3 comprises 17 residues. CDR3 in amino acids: CASSQEIGQVRNQPQHF. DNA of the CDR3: TGTGCCAGCAGCCAAGAAATAGGACAGGTTCGCAATCAGCCCCAGCATTTT.

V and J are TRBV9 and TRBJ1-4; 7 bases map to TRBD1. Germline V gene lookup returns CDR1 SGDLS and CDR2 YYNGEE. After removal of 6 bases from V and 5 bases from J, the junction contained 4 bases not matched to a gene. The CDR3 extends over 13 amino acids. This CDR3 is CASTSGGNEKLFF. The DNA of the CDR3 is TGTGCCAGCACCTCAGGGGGGAATGAAAAACTGTTTTTT. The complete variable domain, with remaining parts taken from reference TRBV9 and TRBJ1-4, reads DSGVTQTPKHLITATGQRVTLRCSPRSGDLSVYWYQQSLDQGLQFLIQYYNGEERAKGNILERFSAQQFPDLHSELNLSSLELGDSALYFCASTSGGNEKLFFGSGTQLSVL.

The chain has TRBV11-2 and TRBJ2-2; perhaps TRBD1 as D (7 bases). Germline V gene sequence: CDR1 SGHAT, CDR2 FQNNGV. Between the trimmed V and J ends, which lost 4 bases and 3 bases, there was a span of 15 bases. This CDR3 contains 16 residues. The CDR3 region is CASSYLPGGHTGELFF. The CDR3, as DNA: TGTGCCAGCAGCTACTTACCAGGGGGGCACACCGGGGAGCTGTTTTTT.

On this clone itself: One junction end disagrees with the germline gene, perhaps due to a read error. The CDR3 here is CASSLNSDQETQYF. CDR3 sequence (DNA): TGTGCTAGCAGCTTAAACTCCGACCAAGAGACCCAGTACTTC. The V gene is TRBV7-7, the J gene TRBJ2-5; D remains ambiguous. The germline CDR1 and CDR2 sequences are SSHAT and FNYEAQ (reference sequence). The CDR3 consists of 14 residues.

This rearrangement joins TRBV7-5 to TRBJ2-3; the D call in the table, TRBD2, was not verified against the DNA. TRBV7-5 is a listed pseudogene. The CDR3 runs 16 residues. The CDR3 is CARSNSGGSSTDTQYF. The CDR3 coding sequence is TGTGCCAGAAGCAATTCCGGGGGAAGTAGCACAGATACGCAGTATTTT.

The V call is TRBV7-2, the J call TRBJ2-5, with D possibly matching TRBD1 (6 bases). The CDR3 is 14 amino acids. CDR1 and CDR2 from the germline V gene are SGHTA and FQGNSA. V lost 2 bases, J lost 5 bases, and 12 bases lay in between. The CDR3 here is CASSLQTGSETQYF. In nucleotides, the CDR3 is TGTGCCAGCAGCTTACAGACAGGCTCGGAGACCCAGTACTTC.

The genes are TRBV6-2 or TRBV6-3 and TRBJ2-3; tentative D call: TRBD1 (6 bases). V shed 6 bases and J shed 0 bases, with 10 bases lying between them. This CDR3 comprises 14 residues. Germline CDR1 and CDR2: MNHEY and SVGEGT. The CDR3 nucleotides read TGTGCCAGCAGCCCAGGACAGAGCACAGATACGCAGTATTTT. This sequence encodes CASSPGQSTDTQYF.

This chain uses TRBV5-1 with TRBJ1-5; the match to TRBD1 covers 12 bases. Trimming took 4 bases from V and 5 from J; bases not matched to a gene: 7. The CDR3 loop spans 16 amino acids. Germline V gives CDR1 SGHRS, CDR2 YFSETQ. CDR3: CASSPSGTGGDQPQHF. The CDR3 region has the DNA TGCGCCAGCAGCCCCTCCGGGACAGGGGGCGATCAGCCCCAGCATTTT. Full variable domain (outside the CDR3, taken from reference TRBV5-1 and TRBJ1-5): KAGVTQTPRYLIKTRGQQVTLSCSPISGHRSVSWYQQTPGQGLQFLFEYFSETQRNKGNFPGRFSGRQFSNSRSEMNVSTLELGDSALYLCASSPSGTGGDQPQHFGDGTRLSIL.

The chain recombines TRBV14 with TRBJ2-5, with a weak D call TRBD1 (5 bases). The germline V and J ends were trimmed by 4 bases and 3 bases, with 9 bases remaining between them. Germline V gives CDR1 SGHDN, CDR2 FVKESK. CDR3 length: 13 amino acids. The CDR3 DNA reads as TGTGCCAGCAGCCGACAGATAGAAGAGACCCAGTACTTC. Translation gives CASSRQIEETQYF.